This T cell receptor beta chain was sequenced in a study of blood T cell repertoires in COVID-19. Study overall: Sites across the United States, Italy and Spain contributed samples from acute and convalescent COVID-19. In each case, the material was cDNA or gDNA derived from T cells, B-cell-depleted T cells, or PBMCs.

V lost 5 bases and J 0 bases, leaving 14 bases between the germline ends. The germline gives CDR1 SGHRS, CDR2 YFSETQ. The CDR3 runs to 15 residues. The authors' processing: Amplifying reference gene primers gave estimates of nucleated cell counts. Here immunoSEQ multiplex PCR was the method, and the copy in TCRdb shows in-frame clones only, minus some. V and J calls and clone size are copied from that table; D and trimming were computed from the DNA. The table has over 200,000 clones, more than 70% seen once; the top ten hold approximately 6%. The clonotype originates from an older man with acute or convalescent COVID-19. The rearrangement uses TRBV5-1 and TRBJ2-5; no firm D call. Material: peripheral blood. The CDR3 nucleotides are TGCGCCAGCAGACCCACTACAAGAAACCAAGAGACCCAGTACTTC. It specifies CASRPTTRNQETQYF.